Reported below is one T cell receptor beta chain. Produced via immunoSEQ multiplex PCR; TCRdb's table is partial and in-frame only. The sample has about 380,000 clones; 88% are singletons. This specimen belongs to a study of blood T cell repertoires in COVID-19. Study-wide context: Sample material is recorded as cDNA or gDNA derived from T cells, B-cell-depleted T cells, or PBMCs.

Cohorts were assigned according to the clinical history that participants reported. Symptom resolution, clearance, or two negative PCRs marked the recovered donors of Cohort 3. The CDR3 is 14 amino acids. Trimming cost V 5 bases and J 3 bases, with 11 bases left between them. Germline V CDR1 and CDR2: MNHEY, SVGAGI. The chain combines TRBV6-5 with TRBJ1-5; no clear D gene. The clonotype originates from a woman aged 18-29 years who had recovered from COVID-19. The sequencing sample was made of PBMCs or T cells enriched from blood (not recorded which). The DNA of the CDR3 is TGTGCCAGCAGTCGCTCGCGGAACAATCAGCCCCAGCATTTT. Its translation: CASSRSRNNQPQHF.